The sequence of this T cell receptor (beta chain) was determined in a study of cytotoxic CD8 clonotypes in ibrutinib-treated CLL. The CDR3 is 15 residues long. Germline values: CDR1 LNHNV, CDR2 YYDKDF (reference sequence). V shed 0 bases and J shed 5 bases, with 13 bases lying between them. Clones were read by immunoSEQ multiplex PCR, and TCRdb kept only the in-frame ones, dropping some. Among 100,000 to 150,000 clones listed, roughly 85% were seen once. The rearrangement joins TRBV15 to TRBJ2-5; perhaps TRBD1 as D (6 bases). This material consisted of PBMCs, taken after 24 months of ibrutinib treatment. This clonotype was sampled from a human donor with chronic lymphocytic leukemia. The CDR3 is CATSRDRGSHETQYF. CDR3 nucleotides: TGTGCCACCAGCAGAGATAGGGGGAGCCACGAGACCCAGTACTTC.